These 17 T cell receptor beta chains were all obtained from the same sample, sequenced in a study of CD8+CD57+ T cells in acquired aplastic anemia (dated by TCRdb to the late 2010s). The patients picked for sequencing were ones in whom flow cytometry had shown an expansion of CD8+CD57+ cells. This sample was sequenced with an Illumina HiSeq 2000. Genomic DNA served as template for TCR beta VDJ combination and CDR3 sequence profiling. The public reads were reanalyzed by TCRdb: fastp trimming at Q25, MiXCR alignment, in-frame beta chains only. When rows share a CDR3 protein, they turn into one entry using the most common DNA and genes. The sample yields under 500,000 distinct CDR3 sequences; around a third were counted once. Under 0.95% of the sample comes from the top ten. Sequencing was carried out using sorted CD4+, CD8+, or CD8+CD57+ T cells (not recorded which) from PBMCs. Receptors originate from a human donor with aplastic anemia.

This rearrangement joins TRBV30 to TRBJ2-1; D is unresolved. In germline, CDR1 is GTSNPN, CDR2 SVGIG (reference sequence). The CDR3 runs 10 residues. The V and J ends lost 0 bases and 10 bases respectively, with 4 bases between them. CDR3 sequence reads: CAWSVNEQFF. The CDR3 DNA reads TGTGCCTGGAGTGTAAACGAGCAGTTCTTC.

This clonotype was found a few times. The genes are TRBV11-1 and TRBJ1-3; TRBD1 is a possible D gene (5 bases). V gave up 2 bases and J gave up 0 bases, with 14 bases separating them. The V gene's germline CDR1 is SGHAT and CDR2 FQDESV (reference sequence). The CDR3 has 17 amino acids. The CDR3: CASSLTTGPGSGNTIYF. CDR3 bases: TGTGCCAGCAGCTTAACCACAGGCCCCGGCTCTGGAAACACCATATATTTT.

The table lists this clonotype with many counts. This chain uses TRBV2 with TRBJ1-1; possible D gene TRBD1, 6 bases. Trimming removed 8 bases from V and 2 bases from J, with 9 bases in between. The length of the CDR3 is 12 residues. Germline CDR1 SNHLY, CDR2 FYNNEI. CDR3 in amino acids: CASGQTNTEAFF. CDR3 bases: TGTGCCAGCGGACAGACCAACACTGAAGCTTTCTTT.

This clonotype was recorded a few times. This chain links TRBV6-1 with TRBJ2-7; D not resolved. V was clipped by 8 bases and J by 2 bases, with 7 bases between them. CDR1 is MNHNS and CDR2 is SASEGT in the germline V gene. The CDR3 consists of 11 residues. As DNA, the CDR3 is TGTGCCAGCGGGATAGCCTACGAGCAGTACTTC. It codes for CASGIAYEQYF.

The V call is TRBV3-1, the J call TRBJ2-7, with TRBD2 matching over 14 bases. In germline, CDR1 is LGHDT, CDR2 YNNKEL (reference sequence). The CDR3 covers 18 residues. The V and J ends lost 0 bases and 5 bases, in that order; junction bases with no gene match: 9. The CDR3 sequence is CASSQDQGLAGAGHEQYF. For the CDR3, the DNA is TGTGCCAGCAGCCAAGATCAGGGACTAGCGGGAGCGGGACACGAGCAGTACTTC.

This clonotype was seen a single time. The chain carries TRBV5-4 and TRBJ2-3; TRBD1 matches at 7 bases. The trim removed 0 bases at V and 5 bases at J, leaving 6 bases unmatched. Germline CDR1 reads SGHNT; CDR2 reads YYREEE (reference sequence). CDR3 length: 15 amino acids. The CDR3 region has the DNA TGTGCCAGCAGCTTGGTGTCAGGGGGATTAGATACGCAGTATTTT. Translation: CASSLVSGGLDTQYF. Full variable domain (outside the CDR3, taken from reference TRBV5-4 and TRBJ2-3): ETGVTQSPTHLIKTRGQQVTLRCSSQSGHNTVSWYQQALGQGPQFIFQYYREEENGRGNFPPRFSGLQFPNYSSELNVNALELDDSALYLCASSLVSGGLDTQYFGPGTRLTVL.

The CDR3 here is CASNTGSPNQPQHF. The CDR3 region has the DNA TGTGCCAGCAACACGGGGTCGCCCAATCAGCCCCAGCATTTT. The J gene is TRBJ1-5, the V gene TRBV14, with D uncertain. Germline CDR1 is SGHDN and CDR2 is FVKESK. V lost 7 bases, J lost 3 bases, and 13 bases lay in between. This CDR3 has 14 amino acids.

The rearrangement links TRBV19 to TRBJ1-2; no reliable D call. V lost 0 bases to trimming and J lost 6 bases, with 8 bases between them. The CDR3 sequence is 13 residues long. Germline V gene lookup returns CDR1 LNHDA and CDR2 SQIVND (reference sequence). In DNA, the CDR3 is TGTGCCAGTAGTATAGAGGGAGGGCATGGCTACACCTTC. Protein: CASSIEGGHGYTF.

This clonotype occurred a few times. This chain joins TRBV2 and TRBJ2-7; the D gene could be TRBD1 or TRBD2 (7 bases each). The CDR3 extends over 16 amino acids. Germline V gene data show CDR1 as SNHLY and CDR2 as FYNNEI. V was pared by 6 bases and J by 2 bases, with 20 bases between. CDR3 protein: CASSTVWAGGAYEQYF. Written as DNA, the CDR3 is TGTGCCAGCAGCACCGTTTGGGCAGGGGGGGCCTACGAGCAGTACTTC.

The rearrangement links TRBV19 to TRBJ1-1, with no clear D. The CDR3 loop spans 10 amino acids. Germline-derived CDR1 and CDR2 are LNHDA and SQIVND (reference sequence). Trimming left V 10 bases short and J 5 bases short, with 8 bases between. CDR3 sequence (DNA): TGTGCCACCCGGGCAACTGAAGCTTTCTTT. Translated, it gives CATRATEAFF.

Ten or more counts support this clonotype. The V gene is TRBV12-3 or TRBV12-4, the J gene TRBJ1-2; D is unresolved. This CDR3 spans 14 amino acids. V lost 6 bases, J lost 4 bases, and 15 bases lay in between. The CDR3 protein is CASSLTESGYGYTF. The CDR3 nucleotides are TGTGCCAGCAGCCTGACCGAAAGCGGCTATGGCTACACCTTC.

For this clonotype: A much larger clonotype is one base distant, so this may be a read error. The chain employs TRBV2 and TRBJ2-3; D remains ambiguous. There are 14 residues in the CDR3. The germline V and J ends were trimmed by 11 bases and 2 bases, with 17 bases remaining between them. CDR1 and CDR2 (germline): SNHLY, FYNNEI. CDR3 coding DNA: TGTGCCCAGCGTGCCTATCCAACCACAGATACGCAGTATTTT. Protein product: CAQRAYPTTDTQYF.

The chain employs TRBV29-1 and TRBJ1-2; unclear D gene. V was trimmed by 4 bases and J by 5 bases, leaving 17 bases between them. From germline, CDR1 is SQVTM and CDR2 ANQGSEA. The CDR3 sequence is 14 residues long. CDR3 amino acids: CSVASSDLLYGYTF. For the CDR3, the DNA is TGCAGCGTTGCCAGCAGTGACCTGTTATATGGCTACACCTTC.

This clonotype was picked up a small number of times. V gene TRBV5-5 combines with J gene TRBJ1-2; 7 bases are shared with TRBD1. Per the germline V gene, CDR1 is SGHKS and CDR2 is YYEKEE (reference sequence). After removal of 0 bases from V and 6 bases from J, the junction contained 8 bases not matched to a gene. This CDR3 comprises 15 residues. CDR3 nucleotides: TGTGCCAGCAGCTTGGACAGGGGAAGGGGTGATGGCTACACCTTC. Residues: CASSLDRGRGDGYTF. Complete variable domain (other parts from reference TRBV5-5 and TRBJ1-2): DAGVTQSPTHLIKTRGQQVTLRCSPISGHKSVSWYQQVLGQGPQFIFQYYEKEERGRGNFPDRFSARQFPNYSSELNVNALLLGDSALYLCASSLDRGRGDGYTFGSGTRLTVV.

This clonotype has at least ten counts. As DNA, the CDR3 is TGTGCCAGCAGTGGGCCACAGGGGGCGCCTGGAAACACCATATATTTT. Its translation: CASSGPQGAPGNTIYF. The V and J genes are TRBV2 and TRBJ1-3, with 9 bases lining up with TRBD1. Looked up from germline, CDR1 is SNHLY and CDR2 is FYNNEI. The CDR3 consists of 16 residues. J lost 2 bases, V lost 4 bases, and 6 bases had no gene match.

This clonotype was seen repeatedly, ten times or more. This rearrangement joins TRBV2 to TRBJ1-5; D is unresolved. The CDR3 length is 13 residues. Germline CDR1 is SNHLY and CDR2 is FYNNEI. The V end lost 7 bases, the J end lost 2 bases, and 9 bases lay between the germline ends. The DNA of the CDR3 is TGTGCCAGCAATGGAGGAGGCAATCAGCCCCAGCATTTT. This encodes CASNGGGNQPQHF. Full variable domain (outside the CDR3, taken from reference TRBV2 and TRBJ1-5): EPEVTQTPSHQVTQMGQEVILRCVPISNHLYFYWYRQILGQKVEFLVSFYNNEISEKSEIFDDQFSVERPDGSNFTLKIRSTKLEDSAMYFCASNGGGNQPQHFGDGTRLSIL.

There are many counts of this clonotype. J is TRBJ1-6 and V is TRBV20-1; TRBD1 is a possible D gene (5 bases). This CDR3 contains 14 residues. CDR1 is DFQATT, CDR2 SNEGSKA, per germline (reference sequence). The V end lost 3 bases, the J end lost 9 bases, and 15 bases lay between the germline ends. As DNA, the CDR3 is TGCAGTGCTAGGGGGACCTCGATGACTTCACCCCTCCACTTT. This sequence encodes CSARGTSMTSPLHF.